This TCR beta chain appears in the sequencing data of a study of regulatory T cells in long-lasting Graves disease (dated by TCRdb to about 2021). In terms of the full investigation: Newly diagnosed Graves' disease patients had taken antithyroid drugs for less than 3 months. A total of around 35 samples underwent TCR sequencing: approximately 13 from persistent and around 20 from newly diagnosed Graves' disease patients. The study was registered as a clinical trial and conducted in China. Persistent Graves' disease patients were compared with newly diagnosed Graves' disease patients by peripheral blood TCR sequencing and RNA sequencing. The investigation overall reported the following: The study examined only peripheral blood because the primary lesion, thyroid tissue, could not be accessed. More public clonotypes were shared among persistent patients (more than 2,500) than among newly diagnosed patients (just under 1,000). Sequencing and analysis were limited to the TCR beta chain. Compared with newly diagnosed patients, patients with persistent Graves' disease had lower TCR Shannon entropy and fewer highly expanded clones, which suggests clonal expansion. Persistent disease showed preferential use of TRBV28, TRBJ1-2 and TRBJ2-5, whereas newly diagnosed disease favored TRBV20-1 and TRBJ2-1. The authors noted that the small sample size was a limitation that may lower accuracy.

Taken with the paper, the label for time point translates to: newly diagnosed GD, antithyroid drugs for less than 3 months. For both TCR sequencing and RNA sequencing, RNA was extracted from PBMCs in TRIzol. Graves' disease was diagnosed according to American Thyroid Association guidelines. Patients for the study were recruited at an endocrinology department in Xi'an, China. Each patient gave approximately 8.8 milliliters of peripheral blood, collected in an EDTA anticoagulant tube. Ficoll Paque Plus density gradient separation was used to isolate PBMCs, and no further T cell sorting was done. An Agilent 2100 Bioanalyzer and agarose gel were used to check RNA quality, while a NanoDrop 2000 measured RNA concentration. Library prep was done by multiplex PCR. Sequencing took place on an Illumina HiSeq 4000. To build TCR beta libraries, CDR3 regions were amplified by Arm-PCR using iRepertoire HTBI primers. Before sequencing, the PCR products underwent gel purification. Per the source publication's procedure: Across samples, 60 to 80 TRBV and 15 or so TRBJ segments were identified and used for gene usage analysis of CDR3 amino acid clonotypes. COPE and FqMerger were used to merge the filtered high-quality paired reads into contigs. Contigs were aligned with BLAST to IMGT TRBV, TRBD and TRBJ reference genes, and CDR3 was defined per IMGT. Clonotypes above 0.1% frequency were classified as highly expanded clones. Repertoire diversity was measured by Shannon entropy, and V-J evenness by the Gini coefficient. A clonotype found in more than one individual was treated as public. TCRdb redid the processing of the public reads, applying fastp at Q25 and MiXCR, and retained in-frame beta chains. When rows share a CDR3 protein, they turn into one entry using the most common DNA and genes. V and J calls and clone size were set by TCRdb, not the authors. The sample records roughly 320,000 distinct CDR3 sequences, roughly 17% of which are singletons. Around 27% of the sample comes from the top ten.

Comments on this clonotype: Its antigen target is currently unknown. No quality values exist for individual bases; no much larger clone is one base distant.

According to the germline V gene, CDR1 reads SGHAT and CDR2 reads FQNNGV. The germline V end is reduced by 0 bases and the J end by 2 bases; junction bases left unmatched: 9. Taken from cysteine to phenylalanine, the CDR3 has 18 residues. The only DNA kept is the CDR3, 54 bases in frame from the first base. The data were also submitted as part of a second study, on T cells in Graves' hyperthyroidism and ophthalmopathy. The second study, in turn, reports: Stable Graves' hyperthyroidism was defined as no progression to ophthalmopathy during 18 months of follow-up. Hyperthyroidism patients were newly diagnosed, had a disease duration of under 2 months, and were aged 18 to 65 years. The study excluded patients with uncontrolled infections, other autoimmune diseases, pregnancy or lactation. Clinical symptoms, serum thyroxine and TRAb, thyroid ultrasound, and orbital computed tomography formed the basis for the diagnoses. The first round of RT-PCR for the TCR CDR3 was performed with the HTBI primer set and the Qiagen OneStep RT-PCR kit. Most expanded thyroid clonotypes (frequency above 0.001) were also detected in blood, a finding suggesting that blood repertoires may reflect thyroid immune responses. A model built on a 13 V-J signature distinguished ophthalmopathy from stable hyperthyroidism, reaching over 85% sensitivity and 81.08% specificity in cross-validation and 80%/75% in testing. In validation, progression to ophthalmopathy was predicted by the model with around 70% sensitivity and 72.22% specificity, a median of around 6.5 months before onset. To identify distinguishing TCR V-J signatures, a discovery cohort of around 100 patients was used, comprising some 45 with Graves' ophthalmopathy and around 57 with stable Graves' hyperthyroidism. Prospective prediction of ophthalmopathy was tested in an independent validation cohort consisting of 18 to 20 hyperthyroidism patients and more than 15 patients who later progressed to ophthalmopathy. The approximately 100 discovery patients were divided at random into training and test sets in a 7:3 ratio. In several Graves' hyperthyroidism patients, the study also compared T-cell repertoires from thyroid tissue with T-cell repertoires from blood. Following sampling, methimazole starting at 30 mg daily was given to hyperthyroidism patients, and high-dose intravenous methylprednisolone was given to ophthalmopathy patients. A second multiplex PCR round built the libraries, followed by size selection and purification. Sequencing of the libraries was done on an Illumina HiSeq2000 using paired-end 100 bp reads. SOAPnuke was used to process the raw data, throwing out any read that contained adapters or uncalled bases, had a mean Phred below 15, or lacked an exact constant-primer or identifier match. COPE v1.2.5 was used to merge the high-quality paired reads, and each unique nucleotide sequence was defined as a clonotype. Clonotypes were aligned to IMGT TRBV, TRBD and TRBJ reference segments using MiTCR v1.1. Analysis was restricted to V-J combinations with a frequency above 0.0001, which covered approximately 99% of repertoires. The TCS score was defined as F50 (clonal expansion) divided by E x V (chaos), with BLOSUM62-based TCRdist calculated between CDR3 peptides within each V-J. Welch's t-statistics and random forest reduced fewer than 600 V-J features to about 13, which were used in a naive Bayes classifier (R e1071). No statistical method was used to fix the sample size in advance, and group allocation was not hidden from the investigators. According to the paper, TCR Vbeta CDR3 sequencing was carried out on 135 peripheral blood samples, which came from more than 40 ophthalmopathy, about 75 hyperthyroidism and roughly 17 progressor patients.

Sequencing used peripheral blood mononuclear cells (PBMCs), obtained at new diagnosis, from a patient treated with antithyroid drugs. The chain joins TRBV11-2 to TRBJ2-2; TRBD2 aligns with 7 central bases. The source of this sequence is a man aged 40-55 years with Graves disease. Donor details come from another sample of the same person, matched by shared clones. DNA sequence: TGTGCCAGCAGCTTAGACCCACGGGGCGGGGGAAACACCGGGGAGCTGTTTTTT. It encodes CASSLDPRGGGNTGELFF.